These 31 T cell receptor beta chains originate from one sample sequenced in a study of T cell changes during pregnancy in multiple sclerosis. Generated by immunoSEQ multiplex PCR, the TCRdb table keeps only in-frame clones and is missing some. The sample holds about 48,000 clones, about 94% seen once. The sequencing here drew on CD4+ T cells from peripheral blood mononuclear cells, taken in the first trimester of pregnancy. Receptor source: a female donor with multiple sclerosis, enrolled in a pregnancy study.

The rearrangement joins TRBV18 to TRBJ2-3; no clear D. This CDR3 is built from 13 residues. Germline values: CDR1 KGHSH, CDR2 LQKENI. V lost 4 bases to trimming and J lost 2 bases, with 7 bases between them. The CDR3: CASSLELTDTQYF. In nucleotides, the CDR3 is TGTGCCAGCTCACTAGAACTCACAGATACGCAGTATTTT.

V is TRBV4-2 and J is TRBJ2-3; D unclear. The V gene lost 0 bases and the J gene lost 2 bases, with 9 bases spanning the gap. This CDR3 comprises 15 residues. Germline CDR1 and CDR2: LGHNA and YNFKEQ. DNA for the CDR3: TGTGCCAGCAGCCAAGATAGTGCTTTCACAGATACGCAGTATTTT. This codes for CASSQDSAFTDTQYF.

This chain joins TRBV6-1 and TRBJ1-5; 10 positions agree with TRBD1. The V gene's germline CDR1 is MNHNS and CDR2 SASEGT. The CDR3 is made up of 19 amino acids. With V trimmed by 3 bases and J by 7 bases, 18 bases remained unmatched. The CDR3 loop reads CASSDYLLLRQGALQPQHF. DNA for the CDR3: TGTGCCAGCAGTGATTACCTCCTGCTTAGACAGGGGGCCTTGCAGCCCCAGCATTTT.

This chain uses TRBV6-5 with TRBJ2-7; no firm D call. The CDR3 length is 10 residues. Germline V gives CDR1 MNHEY, CDR2 SVGAGI. V lost 8 bases to trimming and J lost 12 bases, with 14 bases between them. CDR3 bases: TGTGCCAGCGGCCCGCGCGGTAGGTACTTC. Translation: CASGPRGRYF.

The CDR3 DNA follows: TGCAGTGCCCCAGATGCCAGCATTCAGTACTTC. Translated: CSAPDASIQYF. The V gene is TRBV20-1, the J gene TRBJ2-4; D is uncertain. CDR3 length: 11 residues. Germline loops: CDR1 DFQATT, CDR2 SNEGSKA (reference sequence). Trimming cost V 6 bases and J 9 bases, with 12 bases left between them.

The chain has TRBV7-9 and TRBJ1-5, with D tentatively TRBD1 (6 bases). Looked up from germline, CDR1 is SEHNR and CDR2 is FQNEAQ (reference sequence). The CDR3 has 14 residues. The ends were cut back, 3 bases at V and 5 bases at J, with 11 bases in the middle. The CDR3 is CASSFPGQDQPQHF. CDR3 nucleotide sequence: TGTGCCAGCAGCTTCCCGGGACAAGATCAGCCCCAGCATTTT.

This clone came up a few times. The genes are TRBV5-4 and TRBJ1-1; D gene ambiguous. Between the trimmed V and J ends, which lost 9 bases and 1 base, there was a span of 13 bases. The CDR3 has 13 amino acids. CDR1 and CDR2 from the germline V gene are SGHNT and YYREEE (reference sequence). CDR3 region: CATGKLGNTEAFF. The CDR3 nucleotides read TGTGCCACCGGGAAGTTGGGGAACACTGAAGCTTTCTTT.

This chain joins TRBV11-3 and TRBJ2-1; perhaps TRBD2 as D (5 bases). The V gene lost 6 bases and the J gene lost 0 bases, with 9 bases spanning the gap. CDR1 SGHNT and CDR2 YENEEA come from the germline V gene. The CDR3 loop spans 14 amino acids. CDR3 bases: TGTGCCAGCAGTCCTAGCACCTCCTACAATGAGCAGTTCTTC. Encoded protein: CASSPSTSYNEQFF.

V is TRBV5-1 and J is TRBJ2-1; weak D call: TRBD1 (5 bases). Trimming pared 0 bases from V and 10 bases from J, leaving 17 bases between. The germline gives CDR1 SGHRS, CDR2 YFSETQ. This CDR3 is built from 15 residues. CDR3 sequence reads: CASSLGQSPQLEQFF. CDR3 coding DNA: TGCGCCAGCAGCTTGGGACAGTCCCCACAATTGGAGCAGTTCTTC.

The J gene is TRBJ1-2, the V gene TRBV19; 9 nucleotides match TRBD1. The CDR3 consists of 17 residues. With 6 bases clipped from V and 8 bases from J, the junction kept 19 bases outside the gene matches. CDR1 is LNHDA and CDR2 is SQIVND in the germline V gene (reference sequence). The CDR3 reads CASSIPGQGITGMGYTF. The CDR3 region has the DNA TGTGCCAGTAGCATACCGGGACAGGGAATAACCGGAATGGGCTACACCTTC.

The chain recombines TRBV5-1 with TRBJ1-5; 7 nucleotides agree with TRBD1. V was pared by 4 bases and J by 3 bases, with 4 bases of the junction left unmatched. The CDR3 sequence is 14 residues long. Germline V gene sequence: CDR1 SGHRS, CDR2 YFSETQ. The CDR3: CASSEGQLNQPQHF. The CDR3 DNA follows: TGCGCCAGCAGCGAGGGACAGCTCAATCAGCCCCAGCATTTT.

The chain links TRBV29-1 to TRBJ2-2; D unclear. CDR1 SQVTM and CDR2 ANQGSEA come from the germline V gene. The V and J ends lost 4 bases and 4 bases respectively, with 7 bases between them. The CDR3 extends over 12 amino acids. This CDR3 reads CSVGSLTGELFF. Here the CDR3 DNA reads TGCAGCGTTGGGAGCCTCACCGGGGAGCTGTTTTTT.

This sequence joins TRBV19 and TRBJ2-3, with TRBD2 matching over 8 bases. Losses at the gene ends were 6 bases for V and 8 bases for J; bases not matched to a gene: 10. The V gene's germline CDR1 is LNHDA and CDR2 SQIVND (reference sequence). This CDR3 has 14 amino acids. This CDR3 reads CASSPTGGEGTQYF. CDR3 DNA sequence: TGTGCCAGTAGCCCAACCGGGGGGGAGGGTACGCAGTATTTT.

The V call is TRBV5-1, the J call TRBJ1-1; D is possibly TRBD1 (5 bases). The CDR3 is 15 residues long. Germline V CDR1 and CDR2: SGHRS, YFSETQ. V was shortened by 4 bases and J by 0 bases, with 13 bases between the two germline ends. The CDR3 bases are TGCGCCAGCAGCCCCCCTGACAGCATGAACACTGAAGCTTTCTTT. Protein: CASSPPDSMNTEAFF.

The chain links TRBV5-1 to TRBJ2-7; 7 bases are a match to TRBD1. The CDR3 runs to 14 residues. The germline gives CDR1 SGHRS, CDR2 YFSETQ. V lost 5 bases, J lost 2 bases, and 7 bases stayed unmatched. The CDR3 region is CASRSAGGPYEQYF. CDR3 DNA: TGCGCCAGCAGATCGGCAGGGGGACCCTACGAGCAGTACTTC.

The chain recombines TRBV4-2 with TRBJ1-5; D remains unclear. Trimming pared 0 bases from V and 6 bases from J, leaving 12 bases between. Germline loops: CDR1 LGHNA, CDR2 YNFKEQ. The CDR3 length is 15 residues. DNA for the CDR3: TGTGCCAGCAGCCAAGATCGGGGAAGACGTCAGCCCCAGCATTTT. Translation gives CASSQDRGRRQPQHF.

The chain joins TRBV19 to TRBJ1-5; 10 bases align to TRBD1. Trimming removed 3 bases from V and 4 bases from J; junction bases left unmatched: 9. This CDR3 comprises 17 residues. CDR1 and CDR2 from the germline V gene are LNHDA and SQIVND (reference sequence). The CDR3 nucleotides read TGTGCCAGTAGTATCGACCGCCGGGACAGGGGTAATCAGCCCCAGCATTTT. It is translated as CASSIDRRDRGNQPQHF.

The chain links TRBV6-5 to TRBJ1-5; D remains unclear. Trimming removed 5 bases at V and 7 bases at J, with 18 bases between. Per the germline V gene, CDR1 is MNHEY and CDR2 is SVGAGI. This CDR3 contains 15 residues. The CDR3, as DNA: TGTGCCAGCAGTGCGTCGCGGGGTAGAGGGCAGCCCCAGCATTTT. Its protein product is CASSASRGRGQPQHF.

The rearrangement links TRBV7-2 to TRBJ1-2; D unresolved. Trimming shortened V by 2 bases and J by 7 bases, and 11 bases separated the two germline ends. The V gene's germline CDR1 is SGHTA and CDR2 FQGNSA. The CDR3 sequence is 13 residues long. The CDR3 protein is CASSLKGGSGYTF. CDR3 nucleotides: TGTGCCAGCAGCTTAAAGGGAGGGAGTGGCTACACCTTC.

This sequence joins TRBV5-4 and TRBJ2-1; TRBD1 aligns across 9 bases. Germline loops: CDR1 SGHNT, CDR2 YYREEE (reference sequence). The CDR3 contains 15 residues. The V gene end was trimmed by 0 bases and the J gene end by 6 bases; junction bases not matched to a gene: 4. Here the CDR3 reads CASSLGQGGFNEQFF. The CDR3 coding sequence is TGTGCCAGCAGCTTGGGACAGGGGGGTTTCAATGAGCAGTTCTTC.

The rearrangement links TRBV7-6 to TRBJ2-7, with 9 bases matching TRBD1. The CDR3 runs 17 residues. The junction had 17 bases not matched to a gene; V was cut back by 5 bases and J by 6 bases. From germline, CDR1 is SGHVS and CDR2 FNYEAQ. CDR3 loop: CASSLGGTGGARGEQYF. CDR3 DNA: TGTGCCAGCAGCCTTGGGGGCACAGGGGGCGCCCGGGGCGAGCAGTACTTC.

This sequence joins TRBV5-8 and TRBJ1-5; D perhaps matches TRBD1 (5 bases). V was cut by 4 bases and J by 7 bases, with 18 bases left in between. The CDR3 loop spans 15 amino acids. Looked up from germline, CDR1 is SGHTS and CDR2 is YDEGEE. CDR3 in amino acids: CASSGGFRGDQPQHF. CDR3 sequence (DNA): TGTGCCAGCAGCGGGGGATTCCGGGGGGACCAGCCCCAGCATTTT.

This chain uses TRBV2 with TRBJ2-7; no clear D. Germline V gene data show CDR1 as SNHLY and CDR2 as FYNNEI. Trimming left V 1 base short and J 0 bases short, with 7 bases between. There are 14 residues in the CDR3. The CDR3 DNA follows: TGTGCCAGCAGTGAAGAGTACAGCTCCTACGAGCAGTACTTC. Translation gives CASSEEYSSYEQYF.

The gene calls are TRBV28 and TRBJ2-3; tentative D call: TRBD1 (5 bases). The CDR3 loop spans 16 amino acids. Germline V lookup: CDR1 MDHEN, CDR2 SYDVKM. Trimming left V 5 bases short and J 2 bases short, with 17 bases between. The CDR3, as DNA: TGTGCCAGCAGTATTCCCCGTGGGGCAGCCACAGATACGCAGTATTTT. Translating gives CASSIPRGAATDTQYF.

The V gene is TRBV30, the J gene TRBJ1-5; D is unclear. CDR3 length equals 13 residues. Looked up from germline, CDR1 is GTSNPN and CDR2 is SVGIG (reference sequence). The germline V and J ends were trimmed by 2 bases and 0 bases, with 5 bases remaining between them. CDR3 loop: CAWSTDSNQPQHF. DNA of the CDR3: TGTGCCTGGAGTACAGATAGCAATCAGCCCCAGCATTTT.

This clone was found a few times. The chain carries TRBV5-1 and TRBJ1-5, with 9 bases fitting TRBD1. Germline CDR1 reads SGHRS; CDR2 reads YFSETQ. The CDR3 is 15 residues long. With V trimmed by 2 bases and J by 6 bases, 6 bases remained unmatched. CDR3 in amino acids: CASSFGTGSGQPQHF. The CDR3 nucleotides are TGCGCCAGCAGCTTCGGGACAGGGTCGGGTCAGCCCCAGCATTTT. The variable domain in full, with the rest retrieved from reference TRBV5-1 and TRBJ1-5, is KAGVTQTPRYLIKTRGQQVTLSCSPISGHRSVSWYQQTPGQGLQFLFEYFSETQRNKGNFPGRFSGRQFSNSRSEMNVSTLELGDSALYLCASSFGTGSGQPQHFGDGTRLSIL.

The V gene is TRBV5-5, the J gene TRBJ2-1, with D uncertain. V lost 1 base to trimming and J lost 1 base, with 9 bases between them. This CDR3 spans 15 amino acids. The germline gives CDR1 SGHKS, CDR2 YYEKEE (reference sequence). The CDR3 coding sequence is TGTGCCAGCAGCTTGCGACATCAATCCTACAATGAGCAGTTCTTC. This codes for CASSLRHQSYNEQFF. The variable domain in full, completed from reference TRBV5-5 and TRBJ2-1, reads DAGVTQSPTHLIKTRGQQVTLRCSPISGHKSVSWYQQVLGQGPQFIFQYYEKEERGRGNFPDRFSARQFPNYSSELNVNALLLGDSALYLCASSLRHQSYNEQFFGPGTRLTVL.

The V gene is TRBV2, the J gene TRBJ1-3, with 9 bases fitting TRBD1. Germline-derived CDR1 and CDR2 are SNHLY and FYNNEI. CDR3 length: 16 residues. The junction had 5 bases not matched to a gene; V was cut back by 5 bases and J by 0 bases. For the CDR3, the DNA is TGTGCCAGCAGTTTGGACAGGGGAATCTCTGGAAACACCATATATTTT. It encodes CASSLDRGISGNTIYF.

The genes are TRBV7-2 and TRBJ2-3; 8 bases agree with TRBD2. CDR1 SGHTA and CDR2 FQGNSA come from the germline V gene. V shed 2 bases and J 6 bases; nucleotides not matched to a gene: 7. The CDR3 has 15 amino acids. In DNA form, the CDR3 reads TGTGCCAGCAGCTTATACGGGGGGGTCAGGGATACGCAGTATTTT. Translating gives CASSLYGGVRDTQYF.

The rearrangement links TRBV18 to TRBJ2-1, with 10 bases that match TRBD2. CDR3 length equals 17 residues. The V gene's germline CDR1 is KGHSH and CDR2 LQKENI. The V and J ends lost 6 bases and 4 bases, in that order; junction bases with no gene match: 12. The CDR3 region has the DNA TGTGCCAGCTCGCCCATTAGCGGGGGGAGAGGGTACAATGAGCAGTTCTTC. Its protein product is CASSPISGGRGYNEQFF.

Remarks on this clone: One junction end does not reproduce the germline sequence, and a read error may be involved. The genes are TRBV9 and TRBJ2-3; D is perhaps TRBD2 (6 bases). This CDR3 has 15 amino acids. From germline, CDR1 is SGDLS and CDR2 YYNGEE. The CDR3 is CASRVGDFATDTQYF. CDR3 DNA sequence: TGTGCCAGCAGGGTAGGGGACTTTGCTACAGATACGCAGTATTTT.